The clone carrying this T cell receptor (beta chain) occurred a few times. The data belong to a study of blood T cell repertoires in COVID-19. Assay: immunoSEQ multiplex PCR; the TCRdb copy retains only in-frame clones and omits some. This table has around 210,000 clones, about 86% appearing once. The CDR3 is made up of 14 amino acids. Per germline, CDR1 MNHNY and CDR2 SVGAGI (reference sequence). V gave up 5 bases and J gave up 1 base, with 11 bases separating them. The receptor comes from a woman aged 70-85 years with acute or convalescent COVID-19. The rearrangement uses TRBV6-6 and TRBJ1-1; possible D gene TRBD1, 5 bases. Source material: peripheral blood. The CDR3 DNA reads TGTGCCAGCAGTACCCCGGGGGGGAACACTGAAGCTTTCTTT. Encoded protein: CASSTPGGNTEAFF.